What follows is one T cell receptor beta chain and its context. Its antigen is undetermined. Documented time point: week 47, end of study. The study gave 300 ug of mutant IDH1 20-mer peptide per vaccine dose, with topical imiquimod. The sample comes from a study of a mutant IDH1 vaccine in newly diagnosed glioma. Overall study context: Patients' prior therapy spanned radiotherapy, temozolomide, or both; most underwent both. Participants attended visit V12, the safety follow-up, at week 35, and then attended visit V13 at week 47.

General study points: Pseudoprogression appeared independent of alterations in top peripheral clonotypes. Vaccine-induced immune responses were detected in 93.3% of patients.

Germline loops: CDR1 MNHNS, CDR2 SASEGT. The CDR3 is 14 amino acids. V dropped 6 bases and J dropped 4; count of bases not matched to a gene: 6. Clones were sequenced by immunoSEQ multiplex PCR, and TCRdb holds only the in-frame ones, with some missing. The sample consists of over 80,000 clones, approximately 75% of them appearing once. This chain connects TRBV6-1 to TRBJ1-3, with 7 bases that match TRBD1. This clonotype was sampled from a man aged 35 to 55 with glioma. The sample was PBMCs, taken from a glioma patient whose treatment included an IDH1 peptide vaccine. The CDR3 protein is CASSGTTGGNTIYF. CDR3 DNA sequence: TGTGCCAGCAGCGGAACGACAGGGGGAAACACCATATATTTT.